A single sample gave rise to the 8 T cell receptor beta chains below, sequenced in a study of blood T cell repertoires in COVID-19. Sequencing was performed with immunoSEQ multiplex PCR; in TCRdb, only in-frame clones are kept and a portion is missing. The repertoire includes 250,000 to 300,000 clones, approximately 87% of them detected once, and 4.6% sits in the top ten. The sample consisted of peripheral blood. These receptors were collected from a man in his 60s who had recovered from COVID-19.

J is TRBJ1-1 and V is TRBV3-1 (or the pseudogene TRBV3-2), with D hard to call. The V gene's germline CDR1 is LGHDT and CDR2 YNNKEL (reference sequence). Trimming shortened V by 0 bases and J by 1 base, and 9 bases separated the two germline ends. The CDR3 has 15 residues. The CDR3 DNA reads TGTGCCAGCAGCCAAGATTCTAGGTGGAACACTGAAGCTTTCTTT. Its protein product is CASSQDSRWNTEAFF.

The V call is TRBV9, the J call TRBJ2-1; D is possibly TRBD2 (7 bases). The CDR3 extends over 16 amino acids. Germline V gene data show CDR1 as SGDLS and CDR2 as YYNGEE. The V end lost 3 bases, the J end lost 5 bases, and 18 bases lay between the germline ends. The CDR3 DNA reads TGTGCCAGCAGCGAACGGGGGGCGGGGCAAAACAATGAGCAGTTCTTC. Protein product: CASSERGAGQNNEQFF.

The chain joins TRBV7-9 to TRBJ2-7; maybe TRBD2 (5 bases). The CDR3 totals 14 residues. The V gene lost 5 bases and the J gene lost 4 bases, with 15 bases spanning the gap. Germline V gene data show CDR1 as SEHNR and CDR2 as FQNEAQ (reference sequence). The DNA for the CDR3 is TGTGCCAGCAGCCTGGGAGACGGGGTGTACGAGCAGTACTTC. This codes for CASSLGDGVYEQYF.

The chain links TRBV15 to TRBJ2-3, with 10 bases matching TRBD2. The CDR3 extends over 15 amino acids. Looked up from germline, CDR1 is LNHNV and CDR2 is YYDKDF (reference sequence). V lost 4 bases and J lost 2; bases outside the gene matches: 3. CDR3 loop: CATSKLAGNTDTQYF. In DNA form, the CDR3 reads TGTGCCACCAGCAAACTAGCGGGGAACACAGATACGCAGTATTTT.

V gene TRBV2 combines with J gene TRBJ1-5, with TRBD1 matching over 9 bases. The CDR3 runs to 13 residues. Germline loops: CDR1 SNHLY, CDR2 FYNNEI. The J segment lost 6 bases and the V segment lost 7 bases, leaving 4 bases of the junction unmatched. The chain's CDR3 is CASKDRGIQPQHF. CDR3 nucleotides: TGTGCCAGCAAGGACAGGGGAATTCAGCCCCAGCATTTT.

The chain combines TRBV29-1 with TRBJ1-1; tentatively, D is TRBD1 (6 bases). Germline V gene lookup returns CDR1 SQVTM and CDR2 ANQGSEA. This CDR3 region has 15 residues. V dropped 3 bases and J dropped 4 bases, with 18 bases sitting between them. The CDR3 bases are TGCAGCGTTGAGCCAATGAGGGGGAAGGGCACTGAAGCTTTCTTT. Translation gives CSVEPMRGKGTEAFF.

The sample holds one count of this clone. The V gene is TRBV10-3, the J gene TRBJ2-2; 9 bases map to TRBD1. The J segment lost 0 bases and the V segment lost 6 bases, leaving 2 bases of the junction unmatched. Germline CDR1 reads ENHRY; CDR2 reads SYGVKD. This CDR3 is 15 amino acids long. The DNA for the CDR3 is TGTGCCATCAGGGGGACAGGGCCGAACACCGGGGAGCTGTTTTTT. Translated: CAIRGTGPNTGELFF.

V gene TRBV6-5 combines with J gene TRBJ1-3; maybe TRBD1 (6 bases). The V gene's germline CDR1 is MNHEY and CDR2 SVGAGI. With 2 bases removed from V and 2 bases from J, the gap between germline ends came to 10 bases. This CDR3 comprises 15 residues. The CDR3 is CASSYRGAPGNTIYF. CDR3 DNA sequence: TGTGCCAGCAGTTACCGGGGGGCTCCTGGAAACACCATATATTTT.